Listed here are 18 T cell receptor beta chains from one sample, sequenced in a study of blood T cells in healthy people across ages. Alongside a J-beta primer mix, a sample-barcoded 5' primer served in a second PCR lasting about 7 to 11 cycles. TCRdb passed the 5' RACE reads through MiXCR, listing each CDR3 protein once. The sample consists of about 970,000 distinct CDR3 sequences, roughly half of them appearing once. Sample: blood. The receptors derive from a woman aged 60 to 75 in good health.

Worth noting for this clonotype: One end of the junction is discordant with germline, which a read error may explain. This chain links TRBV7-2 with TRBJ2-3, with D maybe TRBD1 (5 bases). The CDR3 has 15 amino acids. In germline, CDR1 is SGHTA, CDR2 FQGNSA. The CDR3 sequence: CASSLTDKIPDTQYF. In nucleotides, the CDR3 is TGCGCCAGCAGCTTGACAGACAAGATTCCAGATACGCAGTATTTT.

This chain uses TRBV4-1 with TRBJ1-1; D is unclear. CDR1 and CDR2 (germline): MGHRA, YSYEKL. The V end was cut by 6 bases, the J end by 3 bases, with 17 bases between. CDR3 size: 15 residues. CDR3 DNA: TGCGCCAGCAGGGGGAATAAGCGGATTCACACTGAAGCTTTCTTT. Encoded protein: CASRGNKRIHTEAFF.

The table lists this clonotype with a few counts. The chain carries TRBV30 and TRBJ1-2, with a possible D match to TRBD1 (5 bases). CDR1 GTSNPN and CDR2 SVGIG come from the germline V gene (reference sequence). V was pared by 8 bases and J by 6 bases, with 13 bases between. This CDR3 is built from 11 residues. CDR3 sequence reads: CANGASNGYTF. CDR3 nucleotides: TGTGCCAACGGGGCGTCGAATGGCTACACCTTC.

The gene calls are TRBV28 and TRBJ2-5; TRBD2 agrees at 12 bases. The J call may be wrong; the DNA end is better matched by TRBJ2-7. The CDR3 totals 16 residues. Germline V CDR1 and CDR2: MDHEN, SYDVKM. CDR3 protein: CASSPSLAGGTYEQYF. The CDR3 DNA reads TGTGCCAGCAGTCCGTCACTAGCGGGAGGCACCTACGAGCAGTACTTC.

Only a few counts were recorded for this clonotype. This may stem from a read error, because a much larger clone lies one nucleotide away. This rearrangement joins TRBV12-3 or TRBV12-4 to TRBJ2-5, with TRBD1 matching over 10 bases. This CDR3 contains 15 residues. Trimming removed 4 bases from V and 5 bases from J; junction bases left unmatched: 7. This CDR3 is CASSYSGTGVETQYF. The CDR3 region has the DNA TGTGCCAGCAGTTACTCAGGGACAGGGGTGGAGACCCAGTACTTC.

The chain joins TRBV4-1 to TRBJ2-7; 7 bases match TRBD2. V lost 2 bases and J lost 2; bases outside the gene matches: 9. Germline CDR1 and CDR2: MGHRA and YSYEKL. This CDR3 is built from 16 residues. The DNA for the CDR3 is TGCGCCAGCAGCCAATGGGAGGGCCCTTTAACCTACGAGCAGTACTTC. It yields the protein CASSQWEGPLTYEQYF.

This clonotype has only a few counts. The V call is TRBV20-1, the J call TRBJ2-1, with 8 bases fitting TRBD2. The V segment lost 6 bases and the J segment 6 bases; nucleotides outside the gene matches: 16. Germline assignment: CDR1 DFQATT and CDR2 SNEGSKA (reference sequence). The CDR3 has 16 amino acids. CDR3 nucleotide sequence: TGCAGTGCCCGAGCAGCAACCGGGAGGGCCGGCAATGAGCAGTTCTTC. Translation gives CSARAATGRAGNEQFF.

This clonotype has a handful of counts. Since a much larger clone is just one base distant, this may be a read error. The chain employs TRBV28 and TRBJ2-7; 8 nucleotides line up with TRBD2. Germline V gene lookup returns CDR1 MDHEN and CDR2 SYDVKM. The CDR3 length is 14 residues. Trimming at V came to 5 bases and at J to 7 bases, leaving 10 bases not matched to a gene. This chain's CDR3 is CASSTLLADNEQYF. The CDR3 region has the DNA TGTGCCAGCAGTACCCTACTAGCGGACAATGAGCAGTACTTC.

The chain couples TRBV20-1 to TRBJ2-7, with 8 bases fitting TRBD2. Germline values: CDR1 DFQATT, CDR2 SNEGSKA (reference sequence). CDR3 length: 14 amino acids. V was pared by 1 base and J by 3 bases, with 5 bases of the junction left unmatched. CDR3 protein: CSARVTTSDYEQYF. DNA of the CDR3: TGCAGTGCTAGAGTAACGACTAGCGACTACGAGCAGTACTTC.

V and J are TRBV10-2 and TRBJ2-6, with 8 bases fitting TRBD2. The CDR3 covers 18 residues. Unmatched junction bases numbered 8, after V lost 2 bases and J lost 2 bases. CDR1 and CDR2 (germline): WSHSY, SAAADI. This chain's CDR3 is CASSEPGLGITGANVLTF. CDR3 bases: TGCGCCAGCAGTGAGCCGGGACTAGGGATAACTGGGGCCAACGTCCTGACTTTC.

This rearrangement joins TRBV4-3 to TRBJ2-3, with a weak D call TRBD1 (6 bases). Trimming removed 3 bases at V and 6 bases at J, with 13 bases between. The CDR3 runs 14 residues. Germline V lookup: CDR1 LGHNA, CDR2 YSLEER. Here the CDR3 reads CASSQNSQGDTQYF. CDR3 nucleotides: TGCGCCAGCAGCCAGAATTCACAGGGTGATACGCAGTATTTT.

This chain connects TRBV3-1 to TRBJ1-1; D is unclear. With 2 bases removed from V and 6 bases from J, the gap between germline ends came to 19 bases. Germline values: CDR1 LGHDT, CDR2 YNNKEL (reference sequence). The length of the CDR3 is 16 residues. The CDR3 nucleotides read TGTGCCAGCAGCCAAACGACAAAATCGCTTTTTCCTGAAGCTTTCTTT. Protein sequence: CASSQTTKSLFPEAFF.

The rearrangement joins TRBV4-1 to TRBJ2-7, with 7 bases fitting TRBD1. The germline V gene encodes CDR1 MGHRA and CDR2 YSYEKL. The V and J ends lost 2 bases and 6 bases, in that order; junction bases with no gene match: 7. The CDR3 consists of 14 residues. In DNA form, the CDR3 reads TGCGCCAGCAGCCAATTGGAGACAGGGTCCGAGCAGTACTTC. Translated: CASSQLETGSEQYF.

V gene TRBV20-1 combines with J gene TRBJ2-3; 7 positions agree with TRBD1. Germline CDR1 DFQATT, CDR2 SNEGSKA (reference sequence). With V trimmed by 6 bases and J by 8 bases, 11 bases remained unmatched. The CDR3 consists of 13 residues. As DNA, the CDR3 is TGCAGTGCCCCCCAACCAGGGGGAAGTACGCAGTATTTT. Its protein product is CSAPQPGGSTQYF.

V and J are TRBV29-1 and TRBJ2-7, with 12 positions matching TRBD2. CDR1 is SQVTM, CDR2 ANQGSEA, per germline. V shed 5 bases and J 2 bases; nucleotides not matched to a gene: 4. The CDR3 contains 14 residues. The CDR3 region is CSVLLAGGTYEQYF. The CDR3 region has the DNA TGCAGCGTTCTCCTAGCGGGAGGGACCTACGAGCAGTACTTC.

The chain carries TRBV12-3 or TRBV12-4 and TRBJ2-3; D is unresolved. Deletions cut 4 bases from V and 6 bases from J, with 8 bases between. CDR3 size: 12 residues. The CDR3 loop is CASSSGRDTQYF. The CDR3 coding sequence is TGTGCCAGCAGTTCCGGACGGGATACGCAGTATTTT.

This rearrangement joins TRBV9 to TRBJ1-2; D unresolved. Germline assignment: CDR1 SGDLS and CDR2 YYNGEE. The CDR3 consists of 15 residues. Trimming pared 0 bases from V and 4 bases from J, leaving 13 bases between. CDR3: CASSVGAALTYGYTF. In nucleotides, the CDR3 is TGTGCCAGCAGCGTAGGGGCAGCCCTTACCTATGGCTACACCTTC.

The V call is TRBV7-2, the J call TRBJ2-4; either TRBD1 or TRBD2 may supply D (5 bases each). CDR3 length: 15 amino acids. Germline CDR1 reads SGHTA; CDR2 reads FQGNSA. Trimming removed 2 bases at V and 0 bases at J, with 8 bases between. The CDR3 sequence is CASSLWDRAKNIQYF. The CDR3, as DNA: TGTGCCAGCAGCTTATGGGACCGAGCCAAAAACATTCAGTACTTC.